Presented here are 10 T cell receptor beta chains from one specimen sequenced in a study of T cells in Graves' hyperthyroidism and ophthalmopathy. Amplification yielded TCR beta CDR3 regions, with RNA transcripts as the source. First-round RT-PCR of the TCR CDR3 relied on the HTBI primer set. From the multiplex PCR reads, TCRdb called clonotypes with MiXCR, one entry per CDR3 protein. The sample has approximately 400,000 distinct CDR3 sequences; roughly 13% are singletons. Sequencing was done on a sample of blood. Receptor source: a man aged 30-40 years with Graves' hyperthyroidism that later progressed to Graves' ophthalmopathy.

CDR3 nucleotides: TGTGCCAGCAAATTTAGTAGGGGTGACAGGAACACCGGGGAGCTGTTTTTT. Its translation is CASKFSRGDRNTGELFF. The rearrangement links TRBV7-9 to TRBJ2-2, with a possible D match to TRBD1 (5 bases). This CDR3 comprises 17 residues. V was trimmed by 7 bases and J by 1 base, leaving 19 bases between them. Germline CDR1 reads SEHNR; CDR2 reads FQNEAQ (reference sequence).

The chain combines TRBV20-1 with TRBJ1-2; D gene ambiguous. V was cut by 6 bases and J by 0 bases, with 11 bases left in between. The CDR3 is 13 amino acids. Germline-derived CDR1 and CDR2 are DFQATT and SNEGSKA (reference sequence). The CDR3 DNA reads TGCAGTGCGACGGACGCCACTAACTATGGCTACACCTTC. Protein sequence: CSATDATNYGYTF.

This clonotype was seen only a few times. The V gene is TRBV20-1, the J gene TRBJ1-5; 8 nucleotides line up with TRBD1. V gave up 2 bases and J gave up 1 base; unmatched junction bases: 4. This CDR3 is 15 amino acids long. Germline CDR1 reads DFQATT; CDR2 reads SNEGSKA (reference sequence). CDR3 residues: CSARRTGKSNQPQHF. CDR3 bases: TGCAGTGCTAGAAGGACAGGGAAAAGCAATCAGCCCCAGCATTTT.

In this sample, this clonotype turned up a few times. This chain connects TRBV28 to TRBJ1-2, with 9 bases fitting TRBD1. V trimming: 4 bases; J trimming: 4 bases; junction bases outside the gene matches: 4. Germline CDR1 MDHEN, CDR2 SYDVKM. CDR3 length: 14 amino acids. As DNA, the CDR3 is TGTGCCAGCAGTTCTACAGGGGGCCCCTATGGCTACACCTTC. This encodes CASSSTGGPYGYTF.

This clonotype was seen ten or more times. The chain recombines TRBV7-9 with TRBJ1-1; a possible D gene is TRBD1 (5 bases). Between the trimmed V and J ends, which lost 5 bases and 4 bases, there was a span of 14 bases. CDR3 length: 14 residues. The V gene's germline CDR1 is SEHNR and CDR2 FQNEAQ (reference sequence). As DNA, the CDR3 is TGTGCCAGCAGCCAAAGCGGGGGTAGCACTGAAGCTTTCTTT. Translation gives CASSQSGGSTEAFF.

This clonotype has more than one count but fewer than ten. This chain connects TRBV2 to TRBJ2-7; the D gene is possibly TRBD1 (5 bases). Germline V gene lookup returns CDR1 SNHLY and CDR2 FYNNEI. V was clipped by 9 bases and J by 4 bases, with 13 bases between them. The CDR3 sequence is 12 residues long. The CDR3 here is CASKTTGYEQYF. CDR3 nucleotides: TGTGCCAGTAAGACCACAGGATACGAGCAGTACTTC. The full variable domain, its missing parts supplied by reference TRBV2 and TRBJ2-7, is EPEVTQTPSHQVTQMGQEVILRCVPISNHLYFYWYRQILGQKVEFLVSFYNNEISEKSEIFDDQFSVERPDGSNFTLKIRSTKLEDSAMYFCASKTTGYEQYFGPGTRLTVT.

The V and J genes are TRBV5-1 and TRBJ2-7; the match to TRBD1 covers 11 bases. The germline V gene encodes CDR1 SGHRS and CDR2 YFSETQ. V lost 4 bases, J lost 6 bases, and 6 bases stayed unmatched. The CDR3 extends over 14 amino acids. CDR3 sequence (DNA): TGCGCCAGCAGCCCGGGACAGGGGGTAGGCGAGCAGTACTTC. It codes for CASSPGQGVGEQYF.

V gene TRBV19 combines with J gene TRBJ1-2; tentatively, D is TRBD1 (6 bases). CDR3 size: 14 residues. Germline V CDR1 and CDR2: LNHDA, SQIVND (reference sequence). The ends were cut back, 7 bases at V and 4 bases at J, with 16 bases in the middle. The CDR3 DNA reads TGTGCCAGTACCCCGCGGGTAGGGGGCTATGGCTACACCTTC. Translation gives CASTPRVGGYGYTF.

This clonotype was recorded a few times. The chain combines TRBV3-1 with TRBJ1-4, with 11 bases aligning to TRBD1. The J segment lost 7 bases and the V segment lost 2 bases, leaving 3 bases of the junction unmatched. The CDR3 totals 15 residues. In germline, CDR1 is LGHDT, CDR2 YNNKEL (reference sequence). The CDR3 DNA sequence: TGTGCCAGCAGCCAAAGGACAGGGGGCGGTGAAAAACTGTTTTTT. It is translated as CASSQRTGGGEKLFF.

Comment on this clonotype: A much larger clonotype is one base distant, so this may be a read error. The CDR3 coding sequence is TGCAGTGGGGGGCAGGGGATGAAAACTGAAGCTTTCTTT. Translation gives CSGGQGMKTEAFF. This chain links TRBV20-1 with TRBJ1-1; D might be TRBD1 (6 bases). Germline CDR1 and CDR2: DFQATT and SNEGSKA (reference sequence). The CDR3 has 13 residues.